Following are 9 T cell receptor beta chains from one sample sequenced in a study of vaccination and CD4 T cells after COVID-19. Cultured CD4+ T cell DNA underwent sequencing with the Oncomine TCR Beta short-read assay. TCRdb reprocessed the PCR reads via MiXCR and lists one record per CDR3 protein. The data contain 15,000 or so distinct CDR3 sequences, approximately 58% of them singletons. The treatment here: approximately 10-day PBMC culture with coronavirus spike peptide pools or control peptides (ViraFEST assay). Antigens of these TCRs are unknown. Input material: CD4+ T cells from blood, cultured in vitro. The receptor set was obtained from a human donor who had recovered from COVID-19.

This clonotype appeared a single time. The chain recombines TRBV28 with TRBJ1-2; D possibly corresponds to TRBD1 (5 bases). This CDR3 has 15 residues. V lost 6 bases, J lost 1 base, and 15 bases lay in between. Germline values: CDR1 MDHEN, CDR2 SYDVKM. The CDR3 loop reads CASSPSSGVNYGYTF. The CDR3 DNA is TGTGCCAGCAGCCCTTCATCGGGGGTTAACTATGGCTACACCTTC.

The CDR3 sequence: CAWRGQGGNEKLFF. CDR3 nucleotides: TGTGCCTGGAGGGGACAGGGTGGAAATGAAAAACTGTTTTTT. The V call is TRBV30, the J call TRBJ1-4; 9 positions agree with TRBD1. In germline, CDR1 is GTSNPN, CDR2 SVGIG (reference sequence). The length of the CDR3 is 14 residues. J was trimmed by 5 bases and V by 3 bases; bases with no gene match: 4.

In DNA form, the CDR3 reads TGCAGCGTTGAAGTGACGGGTTCGACGGCTTTCTTT. Its translation is CSVEVTGSTAFF. The chain joins TRBV29-1 to TRBJ1-1; D not certain. The CDR3 runs 12 residues. V lost 1 base, J lost 11 bases, and 14 bases lay in between. Germline V lookup: CDR1 SQVTM, CDR2 ANQGSEA.

In its sample, this clonotype was seen a few times. CDR3 bases: TGTGCCAGCAGTTTAGGTGAGGATCAGCCCCAGCATTTT. Encoded protein: CASSLGEDQPQHF. The genes are TRBV27 and TRBJ1-5, with D uncertain. The germline V gene has CDR1 MNHEY and CDR2 SMNVEV (reference sequence). Trimming left V 2 bases short and J 5 bases short, with 7 bases between. This CDR3 is 13 amino acids long.

This clonotype has more than one count but fewer than ten. The chain combines TRBV20-1 with TRBJ1-5; unclear D gene. CDR1 DFQATT and CDR2 SNEGSKA come from the germline V gene (reference sequence). The CDR3 sequence is 15 residues long. Trimming cost V 1 base and J 5 bases, with 15 bases left between them. The CDR3 DNA is TGCAGTGCTAGAGCAACCGACAACCCTTATCAGCCCCAGCATTTT. Its translation is CSARATDNPYQPQHF.

The table lists this clonotype with a few counts. The rearrangement joins TRBV3-1 to TRBJ1-5, with D perhaps TRBD1 (5 bases). V lost 5 bases and J lost 11, with 16 bases in between. The CDR3 consists of 13 residues. CDR1 is LGHDT, CDR2 YNNKEL, per germline (reference sequence). The CDR3 reads CASSGGAGATQHF. CDR3 in DNA: TGTGCCAGCAGCGGAGGCGCCGGGGCGACCCAGCATTTT.

The gene calls are TRBV6-2 or TRBV6-3 and TRBJ1-2; 8 bases fit TRBD1. Germline V CDR1 and CDR2: MNHEY, SVGEGT. V dropped 5 bases and J dropped 3; count of bases not matched to a gene: 8. This CDR3 has 15 residues. The CDR3 spells CASSGPTGVDYGYTF. The CDR3 bases are TGTGCCAGCAGTGGTCCGACAGGGGTGGACTATGGCTACACCTTC.

This chain connects TRBV6-1 to TRBJ1-2; no clear D gene. The CDR3 runs to 13 residues. The germline CDR1 and CDR2 sequences are MNHNS and SASEGT. V was cut by 6 bases and J by 5 bases, with 13 bases left in between. The CDR3 region has the DNA TGTGCCAGCAGCCCCTTTTTAGGTTATGGCTACACCTTC. It translates to CASSPFLGYGYTF.

CDR3 in DNA: TGCAGTGCTAGAGTAGCCAGCGGGAGGTCCTCCTACAATGAGCAGTTCTTC. It is translated as CSARVASGRSSYNEQFF. The chain couples TRBV20-1 to TRBJ2-1, with 9 bases that match TRBD2. This CDR3 spans 17 amino acids. Germline lookup yields CDR1 DFQATT and CDR2 SNEGSKA (reference sequence). The J segment lost 0 bases and the V segment lost 1 base, leaving 7 bases of the junction unmatched.